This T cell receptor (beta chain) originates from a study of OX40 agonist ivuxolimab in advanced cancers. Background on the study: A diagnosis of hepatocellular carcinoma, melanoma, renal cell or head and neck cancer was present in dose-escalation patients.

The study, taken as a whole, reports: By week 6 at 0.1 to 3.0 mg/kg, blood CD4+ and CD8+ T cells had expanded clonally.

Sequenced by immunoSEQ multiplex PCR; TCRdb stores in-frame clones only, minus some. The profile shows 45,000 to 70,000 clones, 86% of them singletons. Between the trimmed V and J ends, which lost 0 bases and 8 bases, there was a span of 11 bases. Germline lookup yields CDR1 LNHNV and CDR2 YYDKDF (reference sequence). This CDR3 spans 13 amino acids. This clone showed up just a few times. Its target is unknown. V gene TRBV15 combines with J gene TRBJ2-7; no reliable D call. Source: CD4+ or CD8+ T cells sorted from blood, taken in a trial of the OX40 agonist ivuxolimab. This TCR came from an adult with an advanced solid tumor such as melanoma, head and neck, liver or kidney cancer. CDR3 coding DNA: TGTGCCACCAGCAGAGATACGAGGTTTAAGCAGTACTTC. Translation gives CATSRDTRFKQYF.